What follows are 9 T cell receptor beta chains derived from one specimen sequenced in a study of blood T cell repertoires in COVID-19. Some clones are missing from TCRdb's copy, which holds only in-frame ones; the method was immunoSEQ multiplex PCR. The table shows 150,000 to 200,000 clones, with roughly 89% occurring only once. The sequenced sample consisted of PBMCs or T cells enriched from blood (not recorded which). The receptors stem from a woman in her 30s who had been exposed to COVID-19.

The chain employs TRBV4-1 and TRBJ1-6, with 8 bases lining up with TRBD1. Germline loops: CDR1 MGHRA, CDR2 YSYEKL. The CDR3 length is 16 residues. V lost 0 bases to trimming and J lost 7 bases; unmatched junction nucleotides: 5. The CDR3 bases are TGCGCCAGCAGCCAAGATCGAGGACAGGGAAATTCACCCCTCCACTTT. Translated: CASSQDRGQGNSPLHF.

This clone was detected only a few times. The J gene is TRBJ1-2, the V gene TRBV7-2, with 12 positions matching TRBD1. The CDR3 loop spans 15 amino acids. Germline V gives CDR1 SGHTA, CDR2 FQGNSA. V trimming: 5 bases; J trimming: 4 bases; junction bases outside the gene matches: 5. CDR3 region: CASSAGQGAAYGYTF. The DNA of the CDR3 is TGTGCCAGCAGCGCGGGACAGGGGGCGGCCTATGGCTACACCTTC.

The gene calls are TRBV13 and TRBJ2-3; 8 bases align to TRBD2. CDR1 PRHDT and CDR2 FYEKMQ come from the germline V gene (reference sequence). This CDR3 contains 15 residues. V shed 3 bases, J shed 2 bases, and the junction held 4 bases outside the gene matches. CDR3 protein: CASSFSGANTDTQYF. In DNA form, the CDR3 reads TGTGCCAGCAGCTTTAGCGGGGCCAACACAGATACGCAGTATTTT.

This chain joins TRBV4-3 and TRBJ1-6; perhaps TRBD1 as D (6 bases). The V end was cut by 0 bases, the J end by 14 bases, with 17 bases between. This CDR3 region has 15 residues. The germline gives CDR1 LGHNA, CDR2 YSLEER. The CDR3 spells CASSQDPSTGRALHF. The CDR3 coding sequence is TGCGCCAGCAGCCAAGATCCTTCGACAGGTAGGGCCCTCCACTTT.

The chain has TRBV27 and TRBJ1-6; TRBD1 aligns across 9 bases. Germline values: CDR1 MNHEY, CDR2 SMNVEV (reference sequence). V trimming: 4 bases; J trimming: 4 bases; junction bases outside the gene matches: 2. This CDR3 comprises 15 residues. The chain's CDR3 is CASSYRGQYNSPLHF. The CDR3 region has the DNA TGTGCCAGCAGTTACAGGGGGCAATATAATTCACCCCTCCACTTT.

The chain links TRBV2 to TRBJ2-7; possible D gene TRBD1, 5 bases. Germline V lookup: CDR1 SNHLY, CDR2 FYNNEI. The CDR3 has 17 amino acids. Between the trimmed V and J ends, which lost 3 bases and 3 bases, there was a span of 21 bases. CDR3 sequence: CASSDIEVGQTYYEQYF. The CDR3 bases are TGTGCCAGCAGTGATATTGAGGTCGGACAAACCTACTACGAGCAGTACTTC.

This clone has just one count. The rearrangement uses TRBV5-1 and TRBJ1-5; unclear D gene. The CDR3 is made up of 16 amino acids. Trimming removed 0 bases at V and 0 bases at J, with 10 bases between. CDR1 and CDR2 (germline): SGHRS, YFSETQ. The CDR3 bases are TGCGCCAGCAGCTTGGGACATTCCGATAGCAATCAGCCCCAGCATTTT. It translates to CASSLGHSDSNQPQHF.

The chain has TRBV29-1 and TRBJ2-2; 9 bases map to TRBD2. Germline assignment: CDR1 SQVTM and CDR2 ANQGSEA. V was pared by 4 bases and J by 1 base, with 4 bases of the junction left unmatched. This CDR3 spans 15 amino acids. The CDR3 DNA sequence: TGCAGCGTTGTTCGAGCGGGGGGGAACACCGGGGAGCTGTTTTTT. This sequence encodes CSVVRAGGNTGELFF.

This clone was picked up a small number of times. The gene calls are TRBV29-1 and TRBJ1-2; D is perhaps TRBD1 (5 bases). CDR1 and CDR2 (germline): SQVTM, ANQGSEA. CDR3 size: 13 residues. Trimming took off 5 bases at V and 7 bases at J, with 17 bases between the two ends. The CDR3 nucleotides are TGCAGCGTTCCCCAAGGGGCCCATTTTGGCTACACCTTC. Encoded protein: CSVPQGAHFGYTF.